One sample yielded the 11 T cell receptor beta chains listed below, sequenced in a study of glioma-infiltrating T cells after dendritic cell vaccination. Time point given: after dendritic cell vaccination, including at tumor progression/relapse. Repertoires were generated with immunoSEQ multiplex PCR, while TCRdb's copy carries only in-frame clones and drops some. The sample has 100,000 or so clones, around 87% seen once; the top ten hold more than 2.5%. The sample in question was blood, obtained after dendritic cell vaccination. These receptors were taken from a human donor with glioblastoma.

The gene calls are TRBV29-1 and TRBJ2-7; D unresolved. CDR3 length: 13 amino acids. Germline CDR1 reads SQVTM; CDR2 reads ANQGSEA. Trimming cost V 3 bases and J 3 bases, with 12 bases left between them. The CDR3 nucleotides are TGCAGCGTTGACCCGGCTGAGGACTACGAGCAGTACTTC. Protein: CSVDPAEDYEQYF.

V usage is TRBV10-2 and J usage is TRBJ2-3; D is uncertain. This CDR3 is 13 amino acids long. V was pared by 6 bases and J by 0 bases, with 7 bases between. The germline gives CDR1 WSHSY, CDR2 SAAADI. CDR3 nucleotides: TGCGCCAGCAGCACCACTAGCACAGATACGCAGTATTTT. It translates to CASSTTSTDTQYF.

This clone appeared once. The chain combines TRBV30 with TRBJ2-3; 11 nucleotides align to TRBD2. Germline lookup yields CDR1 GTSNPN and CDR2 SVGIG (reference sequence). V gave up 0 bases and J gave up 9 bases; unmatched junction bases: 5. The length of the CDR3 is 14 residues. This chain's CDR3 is CAWSVTSGTNTQYF. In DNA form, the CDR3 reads TGTGCCTGGAGTGTGACTAGCGGGACCAACACGCAGTATTTT.

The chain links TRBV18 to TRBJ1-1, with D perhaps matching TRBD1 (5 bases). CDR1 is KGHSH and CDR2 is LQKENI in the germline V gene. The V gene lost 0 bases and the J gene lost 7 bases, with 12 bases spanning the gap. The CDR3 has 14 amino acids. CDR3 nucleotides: TGTGCCAGCTCACCACCGGTAGGACAACTTGAAGCTTTCTTT. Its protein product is CASSPPVGQLEAFF.

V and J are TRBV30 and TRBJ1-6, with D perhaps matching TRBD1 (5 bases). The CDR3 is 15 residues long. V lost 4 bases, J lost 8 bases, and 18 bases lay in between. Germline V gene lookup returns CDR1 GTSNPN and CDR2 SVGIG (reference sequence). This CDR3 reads CAWKYLDRLDSPLHF. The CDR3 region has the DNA TGTGCCTGGAAATACCTTGACAGACTCGATTCACCCCTCCACTTT.

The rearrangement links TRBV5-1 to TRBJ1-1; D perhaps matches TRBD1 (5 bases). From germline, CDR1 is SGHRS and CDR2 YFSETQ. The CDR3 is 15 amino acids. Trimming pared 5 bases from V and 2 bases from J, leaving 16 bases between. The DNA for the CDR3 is TGCGCCAGCAGACAAGCCCCGGGGGGTAACACTGAAGCTTTCTTT. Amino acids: CASRQAPGGNTEAFF.

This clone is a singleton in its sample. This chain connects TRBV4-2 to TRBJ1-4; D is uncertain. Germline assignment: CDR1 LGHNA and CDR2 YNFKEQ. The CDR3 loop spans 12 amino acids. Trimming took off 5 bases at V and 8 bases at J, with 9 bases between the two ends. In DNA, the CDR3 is TGTGCCAGCAGCTCCAGTTTGGAAAAACTGTTTTTT. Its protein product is CASSSSLEKLFF.

DNA of the CDR3: TGTGCCAGCAGGGACCAGGGATTCAATCAGCCCCAGCATTTT. Its protein product is CASRDQGFNQPQHF. V usage is TRBV27 and J usage is TRBJ1-5; a possible D gene is TRBD1 (5 bases). CDR3 length equals 14 residues. Germline CDR1 reads MNHEY; CDR2 reads SMNVEV (reference sequence). V lost 6 bases, J lost 3 bases, and 12 bases lay in between.

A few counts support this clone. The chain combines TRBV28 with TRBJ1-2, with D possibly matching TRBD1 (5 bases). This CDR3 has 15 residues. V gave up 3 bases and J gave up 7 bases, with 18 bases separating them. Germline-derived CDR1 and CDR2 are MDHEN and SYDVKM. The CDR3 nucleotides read TGTGCCAGCAGTTTGGTCGGGACTTCGGTTCGTGGCTACACCTTC. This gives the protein CASSLVGTSVRGYTF.

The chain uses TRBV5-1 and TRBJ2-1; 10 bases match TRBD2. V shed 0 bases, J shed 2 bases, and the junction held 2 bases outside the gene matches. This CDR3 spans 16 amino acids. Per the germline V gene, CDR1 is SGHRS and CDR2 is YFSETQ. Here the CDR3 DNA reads TGCGCCAGCAGCTTGGCCGGACTAGCGGCCTACAATGAGCAGTTCTTC. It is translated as CASSLAGLAAYNEQFF. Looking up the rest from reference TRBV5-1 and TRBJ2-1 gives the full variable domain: KAGVTQTPRYLIKTRGQQVTLSCSPISGHRSVSWYQQTPGQGLQFLFEYFSETQRNKGNFPGRFSGRQFSNSRSEMNVSTLELGDSALYLCASSLAGLAAYNEQFFGPGTRLTVL.

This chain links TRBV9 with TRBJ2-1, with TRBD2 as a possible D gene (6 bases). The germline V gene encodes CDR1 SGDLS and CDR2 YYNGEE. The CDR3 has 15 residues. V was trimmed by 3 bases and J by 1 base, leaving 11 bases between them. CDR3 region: CASSEAGTSYNEQFF. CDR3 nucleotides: TGTGCCAGCAGCGAGGCCGGGACTTCCTACAATGAGCAGTTCTTC.